The 18 T cell receptor beta chains below all came from one sample that was sequenced in a study of blood T cell repertoires in COVID-19. This table comes from immunoSEQ multiplex PCR, and its TCRdb copy is limited to in-frame clones, with some not included. The sample shows 150,000 to 200,000 clones, about 92% of them seen only once. The sample was peripheral blood. Receptors originate from a man younger than 40 with COVID-19, enrolled during active disease.

The CDR3 protein is CASSFFPDRPAGYTF. DNA for the CDR3: TGTGCCAGCAGTTTCTTTCCTGACAGGCCGGCTGGCTACACCTTC. This chain links TRBV6-2 or TRBV6-3 with TRBJ1-2; perhaps TRBD1 as D (6 bases). The CDR3 is made up of 15 amino acids. Germline CDR1 reads MNHEY; CDR2 reads SVGEGT. V dropped 4 bases and J dropped 7 bases, with 19 bases sitting between them.

The genes are TRBV5-1 and TRBJ2-1; 7 bases fit TRBD2. V lost 7 bases, J lost 0 bases, and 10 bases stayed unmatched. Germline-derived CDR1 and CDR2 are SGHRS and YFSETQ. There are 16 residues in the CDR3. This chain's CDR3 is CASRPSGGSSYNEQFF. CDR3 sequence (DNA): TGCGCCAGCCGGCCTAGCGGTGGATCCTCCTACAATGAGCAGTTCTTC.

The J gene is TRBJ2-2, the V gene TRBV9; 9 nucleotides match TRBD2. V lost 4 bases and J lost 4; bases outside the gene matches: 14. This CDR3 comprises 18 residues. From germline, CDR1 is SGDLS and CDR2 YYNGEE. CDR3 coding DNA: TGTGCCAGCAGCCCCGCCTCGGGGAGCGGGAGGACCACCGGGGAGCTGTTTTTT. The encoded protein is CASSPASGSGRTTGELFF.

This chain joins TRBV7-3 and TRBJ1-1, with a possible D match to TRBD1 (5 bases). Germline assignment: CDR1 SGHTA and CDR2 FQGTGA. This CDR3 region has 15 residues. V was shortened by 1 base and J by 1 base, with 10 bases between the two germline ends. The CDR3 protein is CASSLMQGGNTEAFF. CDR3 sequence (DNA): TGTGCCAGCAGCTTAATGCAGGGTGGGAACACTGAAGCTTTCTTT.

The chain is built from TRBV18 and TRBJ1-6, with 7 bases that match TRBD1. This CDR3 spans 16 amino acids. Germline V lookup: CDR1 KGHSH, CDR2 LQKENI. V gave up 0 bases and J gave up 6 bases; unmatched junction bases: 5. In DNA form, the CDR3 reads TGTGCCAGCTCACCACCTGGGACAGATTTTAATTCACCCCTCCACTTT. Its translation is CASSPPGTDFNSPLHF.

The chain employs TRBV7-2 and TRBJ1-6; D is ambiguous. The CDR3 covers 15 residues. Germline values: CDR1 SGHTA, CDR2 FQGNSA. Trimming pared 1 base from V and 7 bases from J, leaving 11 bases between. This CDR3 reads CASSLGRSVNSPLHF. The DNA of the CDR3 is TGTGCCAGCAGCTTAGGAAGATCGGTGAATTCACCCCTCCACTTT.

This rearrangement joins TRBV9 to TRBJ2-5; 8 nucleotides agree with TRBD2. Germline V gene data show CDR1 as SGDLS and CDR2 as YYNGEE. This CDR3 is 14 amino acids long. Trimming at V came to 4 bases and at J to 5 bases, leaving 7 bases not matched to a gene. CDR3 protein: CASSTGLADETQYF. CDR3 nucleotides: TGTGCCAGCAGCACCGGACTAGCCGACGAGACCCAGTACTTC.

This chain connects TRBV19 to TRBJ2-2; 8 bases are a match to TRBD2. The CDR3 has 17 amino acids. Germline V gives CDR1 LNHDA, CDR2 SQIVND (reference sequence). The V and J ends lost 8 bases and 0 bases, in that order; junction bases with no gene match: 11. In DNA form, the CDR3 reads TGTGCCAGTTCGGGTAGCGGGGCCTTTCCGAACACCGGGGAGCTGTTTTTT. It yields the protein CASSGSGAFPNTGELFF.

The genes are TRBV4-3 and TRBJ2-7, with a tentative D call TRBD1 (6 bases). CDR1 is LGHNA and CDR2 is YSLEER in the germline V gene. This CDR3 is built from 14 residues. The V end was cut by 5 bases, the J end by 0 bases, with 11 bases between. CDR3: CASSVAGDSYEQYF. The CDR3 region has the DNA TGCGCCAGCAGCGTAGCAGGGGACTCCTACGAGCAGTACTTC.

This rearrangement joins TRBV12-5 to TRBJ2-3; the D gene is possibly TRBD2 (6 bases). Per the germline V gene, CDR1 is LGHNT and CDR2 is FRNRAP. The length of the CDR3 is 16 residues. Trimming cost V 3 bases and J 1 base, with 14 bases left between them. Written as DNA, the CDR3 is TGTGCTAGTGGTTTAGGTAGCGGAGGTGGCACAGATACGCAGTATTTT. Protein sequence: CASGLGSGGGTDTQYF. Based on the CDR3 plus reference TRBV12-5 and TRBJ2-3, the full variable domain is DARVTQTPRHKVTEMGQEVTMRCQPILGHNTVFWYRQTMMQGLELLAYFRNRAPLDDSGMPKDRFSAEMPDATLATLKIQPSEPRDSAVYFCASGLGSGGGTDTQYFGPGTRLTVL.

The chain combines TRBV30 with TRBJ1-6; D is perhaps TRBD1 (5 bases). CDR1 is GTSNPN and CDR2 is SVGIG in the germline V gene (reference sequence). V lost 0 bases and J lost 1, with 7 bases in between. The CDR3 runs 15 residues. The DNA for the CDR3 is TGTGCCTGGAGTGTAAGGGGATCCTATAATTCACCCCTCCACTTT. Its translation: CAWSVRGSYNSPLHF.

V usage is TRBV10-3 and J usage is TRBJ1-2, with D tentatively TRBD1 (5 bases). Trimming cost V 0 bases and J 4 bases, with 9 bases left between them. CDR1 and CDR2 (germline): ENHRY, SYGVKD. The CDR3 is 14 residues long. The CDR3 DNA sequence: TGTGCCATCAGTGAGTCCGGCCAGGGCTATGGCTACACCTTC. Its protein product is CAISESGQGYGYTF.

Details on this clone: The sample holds other DNA sequences that translate to the same CDR3. The chain joins TRBV2 to TRBJ1-5, with a weak D call TRBD1 (6 bases). With 7 bases removed from V and 2 bases from J, the gap between germline ends came to 6 bases. In germline, CDR1 is SNHLY, CDR2 FYNNEI. The CDR3 totals 12 residues. CDR3 sequence reads: CASNRGNQPQHF. DNA for the CDR3: TGTGCCAGCAACAGGGGCAATCAGCCCCAGCATTTT.

The rearrangement links TRBV24-1 to TRBJ1-5; possible D gene TRBD1, 6 bases. The CDR3 loop spans 15 amino acids. Looked up from germline, CDR1 is KGHDR and CDR2 is SFDVKD. Trimming took off 2 bases at V and 3 bases at J, with 10 bases between the two ends. The chain's CDR3 is CATSDSRTDNQPQHF. CDR3 nucleotides: TGTGCCACCAGTGATTCCCGGACAGACAATCAGCCCCAGCATTTT.

This chain links TRBV6-4 with TRBJ2-2; D is perhaps TRBD2 (5 bases). The CDR3 has 13 residues. The germline V gene encodes CDR1 MRHNA and CDR2 SNTAGT. V was shortened by 3 bases and J by 6 bases, with 8 bases between the two germline ends. The chain's CDR3 is CASSEEGPGELFF. The CDR3 DNA sequence: TGTGCCAGCAGTGAAGAGGGCCCCGGGGAGCTGTTTTTT.

This clone was seen a single time. This chain connects TRBV19 to TRBJ2-3, with a possible D match to TRBD1 (6 bases). The CDR3 extends over 15 amino acids. V was trimmed by 5 bases and J by 2 bases, leaving 14 bases between them. Germline V CDR1 and CDR2: LNHDA, SQIVND (reference sequence). The CDR3 here is CASSAYRVSTDTQYF. The CDR3 DNA sequence: TGTGCCAGTAGTGCCTACAGGGTATCCACAGATACGCAGTATTTT.

The chain is built from TRBV5-6 and TRBJ1-6; possible D gene TRBD1, 6 bases. The CDR3 length is 14 residues. Trimming took 0 bases from V and 10 from J, leaving 11 bases between them. From germline, CDR1 is SGHDT and CDR2 YYEEEE. Here the CDR3 DNA reads TGTGCCAGCAGCTTGGTCCAGGGGCAATCACCCCTCCACTTT. Protein product: CASSLVQGQSPLHF. The full variable domain, its missing parts supplied by reference TRBV5-6 and TRBJ1-6, is DAGVTQSPTHLIKTRGQQVTLRCSPKSGHDTVSWYQQALGQGPQFIFQYYEEEERQRGNFPDRFSGHQFPNYSSELNVNALLLGDSALYLCASSLVQGQSPLHFGNGTRLTVT.

The rearrangement links TRBV12-3 or TRBV12-4 to TRBJ2-5; no clear D gene. This CDR3 is 13 amino acids long. The germline V and J ends were trimmed by 4 bases and 9 bases, with 15 bases remaining between them. The CDR3 region is CASSSLIRTAQYF. Written as DNA, the CDR3 is TGTGCCAGCAGTTCCTTAATTCGAACGGCCCAGTACTTC.